This T cell receptor (beta chain) was found in a study of regulatory T cells in long-lasting Graves disease. The V segment lost 5 bases and the J segment 2 bases; nucleotides outside the gene matches: 6. In germline, CDR1 is MNHNS, CDR2 SASEGT. The CDR3 covers 15 residues. Arm-PCR of CDR3 regions and iRepertoire HTBI primers were the basis on which TCR beta libraries were built. One entry per CDR3 protein results from TCRdb running MiXCR on the multiplex PCR reads. There are approximately 540,000 distinct CDR3 sequences in the sample; around 11% occur only once, and roughly 8.9% lies in the top ten. The sample holds many counts of this clonotype. What it binds is unknown. Time point meaning: newly diagnosed GD, antithyroid drugs for less than 3 months. PBMC-derived RNA was used for the TCR library. Study findings and constraints: Newly diagnosed disease favored TRBV20-1 and TRBJ2-1 over persistent disease.

These same data were also listed under a study on T cells in Graves' hyperthyroidism and ophthalmopathy.

This sequence was found in a young woman with Graves disease. This specimen was peripheral blood mononuclear cells (PBMCs), taken at new diagnosis, from a patient treated with antithyroid drugs. The chain combines TRBV6-1 with TRBJ2-7; 10 nucleotides match TRBD2. CDR3 nucleotides: TGTGCCAGCAGTCCCTACAGCGGGAGGGCCTACGAGCAGTACTTC. It is translated as CASSPYSGRAYEQYF.